This paragraph covers one T cell receptor (beta chain) sequence. The data stem from a study of control samples from healthy donors and cancer patients. The CDR3 has 15 residues. V was clipped by 2 bases and J by 5 bases, with 16 bases between them. Germline V gene sequence: CDR1 MNHNY, CDR2 SVGAGI (reference sequence). The table came from immunoSEQ multiplex PCR; TCRdb's copy has only in-frame clones and leaves some out. The sample contains about 140,000 clones, just under 95% of which appear only once. Source material: blood. The sequence came from a man aged 30 to 39 in good health. The J gene is TRBJ2-7, the V gene TRBV6-6; D gene unclear. This CDR3 reads CASSYDPRTPDEQYF. CDR3 coding DNA: TGTGCCAGCAGTTACGACCCCCGAACTCCGGACGAGCAGTACTTC.